Shown below are 15 T cell receptor beta chains from a single sample sequenced in a study of OX40 agonist ivuxolimab in advanced cancers. Generated by immunoSEQ multiplex PCR, the TCRdb table keeps only in-frame clones and is missing some. The sample shows approximately 74,000 clones, approximately 91% of them seen only once. Sequences were derived from CD4+ or CD8+ T cells sorted from blood, sampled in a trial of the OX40 agonist ivuxolimab. These receptors came from an adult with an advanced solid tumor such as melanoma, head and neck, liver or kidney cancer.

This rearrangement joins TRBV6-1 to TRBJ1-4, with D tentatively TRBD1 (5 bases). V was cut by 5 bases and J by 0 bases, with 10 bases left in between. The CDR3 runs to 15 residues. The germline V gene has CDR1 MNHNS and CDR2 SASEGT. CDR3 sequence: CASSLRGATNEKLFF. CDR3 nucleotide sequence: TGTGCCAGCAGTTTACGAGGGGCAACTAATGAAAAACTGTTTTTT.

DNA of the CDR3: TGTGCCAGCAGTCTGGACAGGGGTGAAGCTTTCTTT. It encodes CASSLDRGEAFF. The rearrangement links TRBV6-6 to TRBJ1-1; 9 bases match TRBD1. V shed 5 bases, J shed 7 bases, and the junction held 2 bases outside the gene matches. CDR1 and CDR2 (germline): MNHNY, SVGAGI (reference sequence). CDR3 length: 12 amino acids.

The gene calls are TRBV5-4 and TRBJ1-2, with TRBD1 matching 7 bases. From germline, CDR1 is SGHNT and CDR2 YYREEE (reference sequence). V shed 4 bases, J shed 3 bases, and the junction held 6 bases outside the gene matches. This CDR3 region has 14 residues. The DNA for the CDR3 is TGTGCCAGCAGCCAAACACAGGGGTACTATGGCTACACCTTC. This codes for CASSQTQGYYGYTF. Drawing the rest from reference TRBV5-4 and TRBJ1-2, the complete variable domain is ETGVTQSPTHLIKTRGQQVTLRCSSQSGHNTVSWYQQALGQGPQFIFQYYREEENGRGNFPPRFSGLQFPNYSSELNVNALELDDSALYLCASSQTQGYYGYTFGSGTRLTVV.

V and J are TRBV10-3 and TRBJ2-3; no clear D. CDR1 is ENHRY and CDR2 is SYGVKD in the germline V gene. This CDR3 spans 16 amino acids. The V end lost 2 bases, the J end lost 0 bases, and 12 bases lay between the germline ends. CDR3 region: CAISEESGFSTDTQYF. CDR3 nucleotides: TGTGCCATCAGTGAGGAATCCGGGTTCAGCACAGATACGCAGTATTTT.

The V and J genes are TRBV28 and TRBJ1-2, with no clear D. Germline V CDR1 and CDR2: MDHEN, SYDVKM. Deletions cut 4 bases from V and 0 bases from J, with 3 bases between. The CDR3 totals 12 residues. The CDR3 sequence: CASSSPNYGYTF. The DNA of the CDR3 is TGTGCCAGCAGTTCGCCTAACTATGGCTACACCTTC.

The chain uses TRBV23-1 and TRBJ2-1; TRBD2 is a possible D gene (6 bases). TRBV23-1 is treated as an ORF (open reading frame) with a function not yet certain. The length of the CDR3 is 18 residues. Deletions cut 6 bases from V and 4 bases from J, with 25 bases between. The CDR3 coding sequence is TGCGCCAGCAGCCATGGACTACCGCTCCCCCCCAGATACAATGAGCAGTTCTTC. It translates to CASSHGLPLPPRYNEQFF.

The chain carries TRBV27 and TRBJ2-7; D is possibly TRBD1 (6 bases). Germline V gene sequence: CDR1 MNHEY, CDR2 SMNVEV (reference sequence). Between the trimmed V and J ends, which lost 5 bases and 4 bases, there was a span of 15 bases. CDR3 length: 14 amino acids. CDR3 loop: CASSGQGFWYEQYF. The CDR3 bases are TGTGCCAGCAGTGGGCAGGGGTTTTGGTACGAGCAGTACTTC.

The rearrangement joins TRBV15 to TRBJ1-3; possible D gene TRBD1, 5 bases. The CDR3 runs 14 residues. The germline gives CDR1 LNHNV, CDR2 YYDKDF (reference sequence). V was pared by 4 bases and J by 2 bases, with 9 bases between. CDR3 DNA sequence: TGTGCCACCAGCACCAGGGTGACTGGAAACACCATATATTTT. It specifies CATSTRVTGNTIYF.

The CDR3 DNA reads TGTGCCAGCAGTTCGGAGACCAGGGACCCCGGGGAAGCTTTCTTT. It codes for CASSSETRDPGEAFF. This chain links TRBV6-5 with TRBJ1-1, with D maybe TRBD1 (5 bases). The V end lost 4 bases, the J end lost 8 bases, and 20 bases lay between the germline ends. In germline, CDR1 is MNHEY, CDR2 SVGAGI. This CDR3 is built from 15 residues.

The chain uses TRBV5-8 and TRBJ1-2, with 7 bases fitting TRBD1. Germline V gene lookup returns CDR1 SGHTS and CDR2 YDEGEE. V was clipped by 0 bases and J by 5 bases; unmatched bases: 4. The CDR3 spans 14 residues. DNA of the CDR3: TGTGCCAGCAGCTTGGGCCAGGGGGGGTATGGCTACACCTTC. This codes for CASSLGQGGYGYTF.

The rearrangement links TRBV19 to TRBJ1-5; D is ambiguous. The CDR3 loop spans 13 amino acids. V dropped 4 bases and J dropped 4 bases, with 8 bases sitting between them. Germline V gives CDR1 LNHDA, CDR2 SQIVND (reference sequence). The CDR3 protein is CASSKQINQPQHF. In DNA, the CDR3 is TGTGCCAGTAGTAAACAGATAAATCAGCCCCAGCATTTT.

J is TRBJ2-1 and V is TRBV5-4, with TRBD2 matching over 9 bases. The CDR3 is 13 residues long. V shed 2 bases and J 9 bases; nucleotides not matched to a gene: 3. Germline V gene data show CDR1 as SGHNT and CDR2 as YYREEE (reference sequence). The CDR3, as DNA: TGTGCCAGCAGCTTTAGCGGGAGCAGTGAGCAGTTCTTC. The encoded protein is CASSFSGSSEQFF.

The chain links TRBV27 to TRBJ1-1; TRBD1 matches at 8 bases. This CDR3 has 15 residues. Germline V CDR1 and CDR2: MNHEY, SMNVEV (reference sequence). After removal of 3 bases from V and 0 bases from J, the junction contained 3 bases not matched to a gene. CDR3 loop: CASSFGQGVNTEAFF. In DNA form, the CDR3 reads TGTGCCAGCAGTTTCGGACAGGGAGTGAACACTGAAGCTTTCTTT.

This clone occurred a few times. The sample has other DNA sequences that encode this CDR3 too. V is TRBV18 and J is TRBJ2-5; D remains unclear. Trimming removed 6 bases from V and 2 bases from J, with 4 bases in between. The CDR3 has 11 amino acids. Germline V CDR1 and CDR2: KGHSH, LQKENI. The CDR3 bases are TGTGCCAGCTCGGCTCAAGAGACCCAGTACTTC. Protein: CASSAQETQYF.

V and J are TRBV7-9 and TRBJ2-5; 7 positions agree with TRBD1. Germline V gives CDR1 SEHNR, CDR2 FQNEAQ (reference sequence). The CDR3 spans 13 residues. Germline trimming cut 6 bases from V and 4 bases from J; bases unmatched to any gene: 5. The CDR3 coding sequence is TGTGCCAGCAGTCGGGACAGTGGAGAGACCCAGTACTTC. Translated: CASSRDSGETQYF.